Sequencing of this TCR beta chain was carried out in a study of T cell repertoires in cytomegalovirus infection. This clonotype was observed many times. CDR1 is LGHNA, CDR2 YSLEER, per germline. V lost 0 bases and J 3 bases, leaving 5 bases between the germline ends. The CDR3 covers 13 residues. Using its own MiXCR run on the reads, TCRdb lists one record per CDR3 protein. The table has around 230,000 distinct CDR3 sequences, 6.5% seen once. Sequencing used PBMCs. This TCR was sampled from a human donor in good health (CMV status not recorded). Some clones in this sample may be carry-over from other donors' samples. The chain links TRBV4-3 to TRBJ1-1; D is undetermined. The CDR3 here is CASSQDGDTEAFF. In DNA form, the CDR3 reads TGCGCCAGCAGCCAAGATGGAGACACTGAAGCTTTCTTT.